These 21 T cell receptor beta chains originate from one sample sequenced in a study of graft-versus-host responses after intestinal transplantation. Their antigens are not known. This table comes from immunoSEQ multiplex PCR, and its TCRdb copy is limited to in-frame clones, with some not included. The repertoire has 90,000 to 150,000 clones, approximately 95% of them found once; the top ten carry roughly 0.12%. This sample comprised unstimulated CD4+ T cells sorted from spleen or lymph node cells, obtained before intestinal transplant. These receptors all stem from a human donor who received an intestinal transplant.

The chain joins TRBV19 to TRBJ2-2; D perhaps matches TRBD1 (5 bases). CDR1 and CDR2 (germline): LNHDA, SQIVND (reference sequence). CDR3 length equals 15 residues. The V gene lost 6 bases and the J gene lost 5 bases, with 16 bases spanning the gap. Here the CDR3 DNA reads TGTGCCAGTAGCGGCAGGGATAGGGGTACCGGGGAGCTGTTTTTT. This sequence encodes CASSGRDRGTGELFF.

Concerning this clone: The CDR3 does not close with the conserved phenylalanine or tryptophan, likely indicating a read error. No DNA is shown, since the ends of the CDR3 on it are uncertain; the CDR3 is the one TCRdb lists. The chain has TRBV29-1 and TRBJ1-1. The CDR3 region is 10 residues in length, termini included. Germline loops: CDR1 SQVTM, CDR2 ANQGSEA. The CDR3 loop is CSVVGAGLTV.

The J gene is TRBJ1-4, the V gene TRBV5-1; possibly TRBD1 for D (6 bases). From germline, CDR1 is SGHRS and CDR2 YFSETQ. This CDR3 region has 14 residues. V was pared by 1 base and J by 2 bases, with 6 bases between. DNA of the CDR3: TGCGCCAGCAGCTTGAGGGGGACTAATGAAAAACTGTTTTTT. Amino acid sequence: CASSLRGTNEKLFF.

This clone appeared a single time. The genes are TRBV2 and TRBJ2-6; tentatively, D is TRBD1 (6 bases). The CDR3 totals 16 residues. Germline CDR1 and CDR2: SNHLY and FYNNEI. Between the trimmed V and J ends, which lost 6 bases and 0 bases, there was a span of 12 bases. This CDR3 is CASRRGGNSGANVLTF. CDR3 nucleotide sequence: TGTGCCAGCAGGAGAGGGGGAAACTCTGGGGCCAACGTCCTGACTTTC.

The rearrangement uses TRBV9 and TRBJ1-3; TRBD1 matches at 8 bases. Germline-derived CDR1 and CDR2 are SGDLS and YYNGEE. This CDR3 has 15 amino acids. V lost 3 bases, J lost 3 bases, and 5 bases stayed unmatched. CDR3 DNA sequence: TGTGCCAGCAGCGCGACAGGGGTGGTTGGAAACACCATATATTTT. As protein: CASSATGVVGNTIYF.

The V call is TRBV28, the J call TRBJ2-7, with 10 positions matching TRBD1. Germline-derived CDR1 and CDR2 are MDHEN and SYDVKM. V was clipped by 5 bases and J by 6 bases; unmatched bases: 7. The CDR3 length is 14 residues. CDR3 region: CASSPPGQGPEQYF. DNA of the CDR3: TGTGCCAGCAGTCCTCCGGGACAGGGGCCCGAGCAGTACTTC.

The chain carries TRBV7-6 and TRBJ1-1, with D perhaps matching TRBD1 (5 bases). Trimming took off 4 bases at V and 3 bases at J, with 18 bases between the two ends. Germline values: CDR1 SGHVS, CDR2 FNYEAQ. The CDR3 consists of 16 residues. The CDR3 nucleotides are TGTGCCAGCAGCTCGACTTCGGGGGTCGTCGACACTGAAGCTTTCTTT. Its protein is CASSSTSGVVDTEAFF.

The rearrangement uses TRBV29-1 and TRBJ2-1; TRBD2 matches at 12 bases. From germline, CDR1 is SQVTM and CDR2 ANQGSEA. This CDR3 spans 16 amino acids. Trimming took 6 bases from V and 6 from J; bases not matched to a gene: 12. CDR3 in DNA: TGCAGCGTAGCCCGGAATCTAGCGGGAGGGCCCAATGAGCAGTTCTTC. Protein sequence: CSVARNLAGGPNEQFF.

This clone was detected once. The chain carries TRBV6-5 and TRBJ1-3; D ambiguous. The V end was cut by 6 bases, the J end by 4 bases, with 10 bases between. The CDR3 covers 13 residues. Germline CDR1 is MNHEY and CDR2 is SVGAGI. This CDR3 reads CASRRTGGNTIYF. Here the CDR3 DNA reads TGTGCCAGCAGACGGACGGGCGGAAACACCATATATTTT.

V is TRBV19 and J is TRBJ2-5, with 9 bases fitting TRBD2. The CDR3 spans 17 residues. CDR1 is LNHDA and CDR2 is SQIVND in the germline V gene (reference sequence). The V segment lost 3 bases and the J segment 5 bases; nucleotides outside the gene matches: 13. CDR3 protein: CASSIGRSSGERETQYF. The CDR3 bases are TGTGCCAGTAGTATTGGAAGGTCTAGCGGGGAGAGGGAGACCCAGTACTTC.

The chain joins TRBV9 to TRBJ1-5, with TRBD1 matching over 9 bases. With V trimmed by 1 base and J by 2 bases, 7 bases remained unmatched. This CDR3 is 17 amino acids long. Germline CDR1 and CDR2: SGDLS and YYNGEE. The CDR3 region is CASSVPPTGGGNQPQHF. Written as DNA, the CDR3 is TGTGCCAGCAGCGTACCCCCGACAGGGGGAGGCAATCAGCCCCAGCATTTT.

This chain connects TRBV9 to TRBJ2-1, with D maybe TRBD2 (6 bases). Germline V gene data show CDR1 as SGDLS and CDR2 as YYNGEE. Trimming took 1 base from V and 10 from J, leaving 15 bases between them. The CDR3 extends over 14 amino acids. The CDR3 reads CASSVKDGRYEQFF. The CDR3 DNA reads TGTGCCAGCAGCGTAAAGGACGGGAGATACGAGCAGTTCTTC.

The rearrangement uses TRBV25-1 and TRBJ2-1, with 8 bases identical to TRBD2. With V trimmed by 1 base and J by 0 bases, 5 bases remained unmatched. CDR1 is MGHDK and CDR2 is SYGVNS in the germline V gene. The CDR3 is 17 residues long. CDR3 nucleotides: TGTGCCAGCAGTGAATTGGTAAGCGGGAGCTCCTACAATGAGCAGTTCTTC. Its translation: CASSELVSGSSYNEQFF.

This chain uses TRBV2 with TRBJ2-7; perhaps TRBD1 as D (5 bases). The CDR3 length is 14 residues. Germline V gives CDR1 SNHLY, CDR2 FYNNEI. V lost 3 bases, J lost 2 bases, and 11 bases lay in between. CDR3 sequence (DNA): TGTGCCAGCAGTGATGGAAGGACAACCTACGAGCAGTACTTC. Protein: CASSDGRTTYEQYF.

The chain couples TRBV9 to TRBJ2-1; D is uncertain. The length of the CDR3 is 13 residues. Germline-derived CDR1 and CDR2 are SGDLS and YYNGEE. V dropped 0 bases and J dropped 10 bases, with 11 bases sitting between them. The CDR3 is CASSVAIREEQFF. The CDR3 DNA is TGTGCCAGCAGCGTAGCTATTAGGGAAGAGCAGTTCTTC.

This chain links TRBV30 with TRBJ1-1, with a tentative D call TRBD1 (5 bases). The germline V gene encodes CDR1 GTSNPN and CDR2 SVGIG (reference sequence). V was clipped by 0 bases and J by 5 bases, with 19 bases between them. The CDR3 runs 16 residues. The DNA for the CDR3 is TGTGCCTGGAGTGTAATTGGGGCCGGGTTTGGGACTGAAGCTTTCTTT. It yields the protein CAWSVIGAGFGTEAFF. Filled out from reference TRBV30 and TRBJ1-1, the complete variable domain reads SQTIHQWPATLVQPVGSPLSLECTVEGTSNPNLYWYRQAAGRGLQLLFYSVGIGQISSEVPQNLSASRPQDRQFILSSKKLLLSDSGFYLCAWSVIGAGFGTEAFFGQGTRLTVV.

This clone was observed once. The chain carries TRBV14 and TRBJ2-7, with 8 bases identical to TRBD1. This CDR3 is built from 12 residues. Germline trimming cut 6 bases from V and 6 bases from J; bases unmatched to any gene: 4. The V gene's germline CDR1 is SGHDN and CDR2 FVKESK. This chain's CDR3 is CASSRQGIEQYF. The DNA for the CDR3 is TGTGCCAGCAGTCGACAGGGGATCGAGCAGTACTTC.

This clone was seen a handful of times. This chain uses TRBV28 with TRBJ1-3; 8 bases are shared with TRBD1. V was pared by 4 bases and J by 3 bases, with 8 bases of the junction left unmatched. This CDR3 is 16 amino acids long. The V gene's germline CDR1 is MDHEN and CDR2 SYDVKM. In nucleotides, the CDR3 is TGTGCCAGCAGTTCAACTCCAGGGGGCCATGGAAACACCATATATTTT. It yields the protein CASSSTPGGHGNTIYF.

The chain is built from TRBV6-1 and TRBJ1-2; D gene uncertain. The CDR3 extends over 14 amino acids. Germline CDR1 MNHNS, CDR2 SASEGT. The V gene lost 1 base and the J gene lost 0 bases, with 6 bases spanning the gap. CDR3 in DNA: TGTGCCAGCAGTGAAGGGTGGGCTAACTATGGCTACACCTTC. It translates to CASSEGWANYGYTF.

The rearrangement uses TRBV6-1 and TRBJ1-5; D gene uncertain. This CDR3 is built from 18 residues. Looked up from germline, CDR1 is MNHNS and CDR2 is SASEGT. V lost 3 bases, J lost 2 bases, and 20 bases lay in between. The CDR3 loop reads CASSELYSSRVRNQPQHF. The DNA of the CDR3 is TGTGCCAGCAGTGAGCTATACAGTTCCCGGGTTCGCAATCAGCCCCAGCATTTT.

The rearrangement joins TRBV9 to TRBJ2-5, with TRBD2 identical over 9 bases. V shed 0 bases, J shed 5 bases, and the junction held 14 bases outside the gene matches. Germline V CDR1 and CDR2: SGDLS, YYNGEE. The CDR3 totals 18 residues. The CDR3 loop reads CASSVGLAGSTSGETQYF. The CDR3 bases are TGTGCCAGCAGCGTAGGGCTAGCGGGAAGCACCTCGGGGGAGACCCAGTACTTC.